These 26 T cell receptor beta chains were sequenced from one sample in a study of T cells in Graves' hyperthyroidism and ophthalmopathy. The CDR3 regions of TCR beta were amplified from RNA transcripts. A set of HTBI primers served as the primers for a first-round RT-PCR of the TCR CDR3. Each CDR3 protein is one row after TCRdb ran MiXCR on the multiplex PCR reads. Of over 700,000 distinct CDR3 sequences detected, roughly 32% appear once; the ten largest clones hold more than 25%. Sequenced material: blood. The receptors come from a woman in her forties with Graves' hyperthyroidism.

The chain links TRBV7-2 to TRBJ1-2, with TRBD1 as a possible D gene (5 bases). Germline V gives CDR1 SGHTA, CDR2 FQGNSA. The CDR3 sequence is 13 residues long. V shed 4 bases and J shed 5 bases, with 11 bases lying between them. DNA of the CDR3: TGTGCCAGCAGCTACCGGGGGGAATATGGCTACACCTTC. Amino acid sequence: CASSYRGEYGYTF.

The DNA of the CDR3 is TGTGCCAGCAGCCAAGAGGACTGGGGGGAGACCCAGTACTTC. This encodes CASSQEDWGETQYF. V usage is TRBV3-1 and J usage is TRBJ2-5; D possibly uses TRBD1 or TRBD2 (5 bases each). Germline V gives CDR1 LGHDT, CDR2 YNNKEL (reference sequence). CDR3 length: 14 residues. V was cut by 0 bases and J by 5 bases, with 10 bases left in between.

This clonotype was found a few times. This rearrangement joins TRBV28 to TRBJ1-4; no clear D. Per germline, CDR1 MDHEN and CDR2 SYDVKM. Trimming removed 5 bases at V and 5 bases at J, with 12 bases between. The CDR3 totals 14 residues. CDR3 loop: CASSDGATNEKLFF. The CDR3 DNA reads TGTGCCAGCAGTGACGGAGCGACAAATGAAAAACTGTTTTTT.

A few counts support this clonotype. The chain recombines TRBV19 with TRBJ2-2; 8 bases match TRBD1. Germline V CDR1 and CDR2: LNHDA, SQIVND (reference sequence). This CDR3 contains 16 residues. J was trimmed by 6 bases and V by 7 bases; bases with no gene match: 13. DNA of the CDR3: TGTGCCAGTACCTTAGGGCGGACAGGGTATCCCGGGGAGCTGTTTTTT. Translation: CASTLGRTGYPGELFF. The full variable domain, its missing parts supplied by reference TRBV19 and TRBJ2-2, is DGGITQSPKYLFRKEGQNVTLSCEQNLNHDAMYWYRQDPGQGLRLIYYSQIVNDFQKGDIAEGYSVSREKKESFPLTVTSAQKNPTAFYLCASTLGRTGYPGELFFGEGSRLTVL.

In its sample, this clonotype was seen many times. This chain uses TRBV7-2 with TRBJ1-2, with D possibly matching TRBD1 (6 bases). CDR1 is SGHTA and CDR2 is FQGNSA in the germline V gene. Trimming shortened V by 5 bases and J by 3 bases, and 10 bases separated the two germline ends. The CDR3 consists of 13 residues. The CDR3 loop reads CASSPRGDYGYTF. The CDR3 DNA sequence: TGTGCCAGCAGCCCTAGGGGGGACTATGGCTACACCTTC.

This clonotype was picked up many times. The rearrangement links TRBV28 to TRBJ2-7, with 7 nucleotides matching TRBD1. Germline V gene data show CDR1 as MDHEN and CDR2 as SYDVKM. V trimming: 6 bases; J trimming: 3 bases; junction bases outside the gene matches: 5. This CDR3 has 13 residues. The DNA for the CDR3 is TGTGCCAGCAGGGGGGACAGCCTCTACGAGCAGTACTTC. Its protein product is CASRGDSLYEQYF.

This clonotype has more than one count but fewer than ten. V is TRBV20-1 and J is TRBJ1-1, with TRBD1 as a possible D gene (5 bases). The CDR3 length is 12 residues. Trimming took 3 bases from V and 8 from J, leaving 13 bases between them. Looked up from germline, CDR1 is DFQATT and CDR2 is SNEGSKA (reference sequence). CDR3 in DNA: TGCAGTGCTAGTACCCAGGGAATAGAAGCTTTCTTT. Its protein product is CSASTQGIEAFF.

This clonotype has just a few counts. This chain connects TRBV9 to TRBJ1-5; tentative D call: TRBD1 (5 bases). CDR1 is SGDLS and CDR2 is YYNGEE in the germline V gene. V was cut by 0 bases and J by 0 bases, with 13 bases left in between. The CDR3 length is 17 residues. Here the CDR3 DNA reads TGTGCCAGCAGCGTAGACTGGGGACCCCATAGCAATCAGCCCCAGCATTTT. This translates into CASSVDWGPHSNQPQHF.

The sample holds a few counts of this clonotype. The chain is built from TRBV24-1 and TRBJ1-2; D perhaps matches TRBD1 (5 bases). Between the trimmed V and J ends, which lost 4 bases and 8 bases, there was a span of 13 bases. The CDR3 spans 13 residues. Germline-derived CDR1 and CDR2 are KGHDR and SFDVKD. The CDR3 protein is CATSDPGLRGYTF. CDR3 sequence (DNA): TGTGCCACCAGTGACCCGGGGCTTAGAGGCTACACCTTC.

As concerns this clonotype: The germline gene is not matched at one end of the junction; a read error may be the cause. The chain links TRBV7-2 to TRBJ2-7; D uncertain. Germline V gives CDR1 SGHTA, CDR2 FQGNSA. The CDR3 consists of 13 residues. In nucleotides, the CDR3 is TGCGCCAGCAGCCAAGATCGGATCAACGAGCAGTACTTC. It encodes CASSQDRINEQYF. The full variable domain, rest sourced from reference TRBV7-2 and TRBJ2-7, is GAGVSQSPSNKVTEKGKDVELRCDPISGHTALYWYRQSLGQGLEFLIYFQGNSAPDKSGLPSDRFSAERTGGSVSTLTIQRTQQEDSAVYLCASSQDRINEQYFGPGTRLTVT.

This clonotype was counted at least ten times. CDR3 DNA: TGTGCCAGTAGTGAGGGTCAGGGTCGGGGCTACACCTTC. Protein sequence: CASSEGQGRGYTF. The V and J genes are TRBV19 and TRBJ1-2; perhaps TRBD1 as D (5 bases). Per germline, CDR1 LNHDA and CDR2 SQIVND (reference sequence). CDR3 length: 13 residues. Trimming cost V 5 bases and J 8 bases, with 15 bases left between them.

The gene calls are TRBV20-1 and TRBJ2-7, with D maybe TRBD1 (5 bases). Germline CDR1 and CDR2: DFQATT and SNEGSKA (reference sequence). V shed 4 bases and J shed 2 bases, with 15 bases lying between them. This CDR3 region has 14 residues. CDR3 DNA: TGCAGTGCTATGGGGCAAATAAAGACCTACGAGCAGTACTTC. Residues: CSAMGQIKTYEQYF.

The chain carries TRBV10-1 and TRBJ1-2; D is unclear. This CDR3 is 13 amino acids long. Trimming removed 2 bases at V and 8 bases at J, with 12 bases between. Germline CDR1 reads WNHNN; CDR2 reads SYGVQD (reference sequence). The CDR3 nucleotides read TGCGCCAGCAGTGAGACCCGCACGGGGGGCTACACCTTC. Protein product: CASSETRTGGYTF.

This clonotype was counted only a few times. CDR3 DNA: TGTGCCAGCAGTTTAGGGACAGGGGAGCAGTACTTC. It yields the protein CASSLGTGEQYF. V is TRBV27 and J is TRBJ2-7; 9 nucleotides line up with TRBD1. From germline, CDR1 is MNHEY and CDR2 SMNVEV (reference sequence). CDR3 length equals 12 residues. V shed 2 bases, J shed 7 bases, and the junction held 0 bases outside the gene matches.

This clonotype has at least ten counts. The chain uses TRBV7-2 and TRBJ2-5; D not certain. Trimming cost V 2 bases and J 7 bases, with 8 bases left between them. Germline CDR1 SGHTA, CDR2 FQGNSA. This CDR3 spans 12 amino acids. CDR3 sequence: CASSLTLSTQYF. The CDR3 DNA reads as TGTGCCAGCAGCTTAACGCTATCGACCCAGTACTTC.

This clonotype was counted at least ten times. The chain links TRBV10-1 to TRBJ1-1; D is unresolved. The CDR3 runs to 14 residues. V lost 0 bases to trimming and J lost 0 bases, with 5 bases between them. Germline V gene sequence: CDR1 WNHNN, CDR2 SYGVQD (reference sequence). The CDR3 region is CASSESTLNTEAFF. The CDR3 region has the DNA TGCGCCAGCAGTGAGTCGACACTGAACACTGAAGCTTTCTTT.

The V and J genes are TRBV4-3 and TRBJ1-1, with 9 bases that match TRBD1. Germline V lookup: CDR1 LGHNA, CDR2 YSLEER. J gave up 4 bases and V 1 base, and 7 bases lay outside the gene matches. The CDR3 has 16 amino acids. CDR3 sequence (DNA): TGCGCCAGCAGCCAAGTTAACAGGGGGCTGGGCACTGAAGCTTTCTTT. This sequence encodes CASSQVNRGLGTEAFF.

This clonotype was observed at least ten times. CDR3 protein: CASSLRLVDEQYF. The CDR3 nucleotides are TGTGCCAGCAGCCTAAGACTAGTTGACGAGCAGTACTTC. This rearrangement joins TRBV14 to TRBJ2-7, with D maybe TRBD2 (6 bases). CDR1 SGHDN and CDR2 FVKESK come from the germline V gene. The germline V and J ends were trimmed by 4 bases and 5 bases, with 12 bases remaining between them. This CDR3 has 13 residues.

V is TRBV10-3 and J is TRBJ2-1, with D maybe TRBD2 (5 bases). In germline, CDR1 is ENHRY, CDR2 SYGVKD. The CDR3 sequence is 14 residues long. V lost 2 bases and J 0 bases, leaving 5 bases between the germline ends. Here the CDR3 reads CAISEGSSYNEQFF. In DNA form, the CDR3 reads TGTGCCATCAGTGAGGGGAGCTCCTACAATGAGCAGTTCTTC.

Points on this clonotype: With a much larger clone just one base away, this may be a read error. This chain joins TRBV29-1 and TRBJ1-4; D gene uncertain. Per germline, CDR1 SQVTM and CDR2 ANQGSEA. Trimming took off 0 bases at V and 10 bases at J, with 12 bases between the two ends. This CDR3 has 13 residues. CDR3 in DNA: TGCAGCGTTGAAGATCTTGACCCCGGAAAACTGTTTTTT. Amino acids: CSVEDLDPGKLFF.

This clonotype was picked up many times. CDR3 in amino acids: CASRGGLNQPQHF. As DNA, the CDR3 is TGTGCCAGTCGTGGGGGGCTCAATCAGCCCCAGCATTTT. The gene calls are TRBV19 and TRBJ1-5, with D possibly TRBD1 on 6 matching bases. The germline V gene has CDR1 LNHDA and CDR2 SQIVND (reference sequence). This CDR3 comprises 13 residues. V lost 8 bases and J 3 bases, leaving 11 bases between the germline ends.

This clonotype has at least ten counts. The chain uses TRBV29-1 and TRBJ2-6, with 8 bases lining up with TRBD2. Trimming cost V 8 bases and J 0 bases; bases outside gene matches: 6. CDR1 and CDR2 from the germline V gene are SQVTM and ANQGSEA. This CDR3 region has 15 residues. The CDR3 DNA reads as TGCAGCACGGCGGGGGGCGTCTCTGGGGCCAACGTCCTGACTTTC. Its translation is CSTAGGVSGANVLTF.

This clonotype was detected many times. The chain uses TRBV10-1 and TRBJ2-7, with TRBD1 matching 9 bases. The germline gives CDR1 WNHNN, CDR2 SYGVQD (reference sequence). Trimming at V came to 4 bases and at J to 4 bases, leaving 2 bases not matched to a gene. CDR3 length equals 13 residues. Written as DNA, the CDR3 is TGCGCCAGCAGTGCGGGACAGGGTTACGAGCAGTACTTC. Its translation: CASSAGQGYEQYF.

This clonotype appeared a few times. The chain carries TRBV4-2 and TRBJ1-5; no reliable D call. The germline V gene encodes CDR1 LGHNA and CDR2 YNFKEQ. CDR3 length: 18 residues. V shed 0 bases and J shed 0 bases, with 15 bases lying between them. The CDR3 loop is CASSQEEYAAPSNQPQHF. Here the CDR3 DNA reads TGTGCCAGCAGCCAAGAAGAGTATGCGGCACCTAGCAATCAGCCCCAGCATTTT.

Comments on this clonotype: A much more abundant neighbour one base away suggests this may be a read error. CDR3 loop: CASSPGQGIGCTF. CDR3 DNA sequence: TGTGCCAGCAGCCCGGGACAGGGGATTGGCTGCACCTTC. This chain joins TRBV7-9 and TRBJ1-2; 10 bases are shared with TRBD1. This CDR3 spans 13 amino acids. Germline-derived CDR1 and CDR2 are SEHNR and FQNEAQ (reference sequence).

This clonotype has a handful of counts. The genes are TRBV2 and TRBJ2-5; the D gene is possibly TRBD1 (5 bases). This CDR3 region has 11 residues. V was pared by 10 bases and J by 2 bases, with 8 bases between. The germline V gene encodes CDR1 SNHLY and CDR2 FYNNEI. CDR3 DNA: TGTGCCAACACAGGTCAAGAGACCCAGTACTTC. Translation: CANTGQETQYF.